This T cell receptor (beta chain) derives from a study of tissue T cells after allogeneic stem cell transplantation. Data came from immunoSEQ multiplex PCR; TCRdb stores just in-frame clones and leaves some out. The table shows fewer than 30,000 clones, with 65% to 90% occurring only once. The ends lost 4 bases at V and 8 bases at J; junction bases unmatched: 2. The V gene's germline CDR1 is SQVTM and CDR2 ANQGSEA. There are 11 residues in the CDR3. The receptor's source is a woman aged 18-49 years who later had graft-versus-host disease after an allogeneic stem cell transplant. The chain is built from TRBV29-1 and TRBJ2-1; 7 bases match TRBD1. The specimen was blood, collected before transplantation. The DNA for the CDR3 is TGCAGCGTTGCAACAGGGGATGAGCAGTTCTTC. Amino acid sequence: CSVATGDEQFF.